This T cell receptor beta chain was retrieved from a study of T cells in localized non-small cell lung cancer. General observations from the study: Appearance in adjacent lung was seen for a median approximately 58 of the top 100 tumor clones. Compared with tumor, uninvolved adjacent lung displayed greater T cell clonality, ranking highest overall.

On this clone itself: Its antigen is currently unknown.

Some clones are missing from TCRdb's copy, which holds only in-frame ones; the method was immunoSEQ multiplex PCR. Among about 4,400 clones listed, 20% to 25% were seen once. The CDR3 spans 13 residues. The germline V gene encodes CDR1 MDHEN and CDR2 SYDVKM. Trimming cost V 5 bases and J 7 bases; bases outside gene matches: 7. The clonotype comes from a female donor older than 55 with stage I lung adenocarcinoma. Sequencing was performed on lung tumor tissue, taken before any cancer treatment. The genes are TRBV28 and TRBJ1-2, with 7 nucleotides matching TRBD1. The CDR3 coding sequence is TGTGCCAGCAGTGGAGACAGGGTGGGTGGCTACACCTTC. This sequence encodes CASSGDRVGGYTF.